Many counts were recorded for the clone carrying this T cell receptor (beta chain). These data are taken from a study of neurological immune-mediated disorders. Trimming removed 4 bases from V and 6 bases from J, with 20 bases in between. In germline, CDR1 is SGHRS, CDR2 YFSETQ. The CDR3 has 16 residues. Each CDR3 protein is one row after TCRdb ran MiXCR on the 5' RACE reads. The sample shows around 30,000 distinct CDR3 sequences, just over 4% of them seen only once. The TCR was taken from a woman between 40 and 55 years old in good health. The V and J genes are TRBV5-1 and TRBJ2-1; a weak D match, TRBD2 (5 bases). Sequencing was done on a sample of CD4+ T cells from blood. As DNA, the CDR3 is TGCGCCAGCAGCCTGGATCTAGCTTTATTCGGCAATGAGCAGTTCTTC. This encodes CASSLDLALFGNEQFF. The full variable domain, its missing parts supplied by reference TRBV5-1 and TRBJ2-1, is KAGVTQTPRYLIKTRGQQVTLSCSPISGHRSVSWYQQTPGQGLQFLFEYFSETQRNKGNFPGRFSGRQFSNSRSEMNVSTLELGDSALYLCASSLDLALFGNEQFFGPGTRLTVL.